This T cell receptor (beta chain) comes out of a study of shared clonotypes between healthy human individuals (dated by TCRdb to the early 2020s). The study in broad terms: A couple of women and a few men aged 18 to 49 years were included in the cohort. Libraries were prepared and TCR repertoires were sequenced by different laboratories using diverse techniques, in order to increase sequencing depth and limit assay-specific biases. To estimate repertoire size and how much clonotype sharing occurs between individuals, the study deeply sequenced the blood TCR repertoires of several healthy adults. For each donor, CD4 naive and CD4 memory were each run on three plates, CD8 naive on two plates, and CD8 memory on one plate. Between about 0.8 and 9 billion PBMCs per donor were obtained by leukapheresis.

Regarding this clone: What antigen it recognizes has not been identified. No quality values exist for individual bases; no much larger clone is one base distant.

Results the study describes overall, beyond this receptor: Pairwise subsampling led to the expectation that sequencing depth would affect the degree of clonotype sharing among donors. Naive subsets generally had larger estimated clonotype richness than memory subsets did. Incomplete sequencing was indicated by rarefaction of sorted-subset datasets, despite the large sequencing depth. Clonotypes shared by all four sorted-subset donors showed higher generation probabilities than non-shared clonotypes. Sharing across several donors was observed for about 5% of naive CD4, under 4% of naive CD8, 2.3% of memory CD4, and roughly 0.43% of memory CD8 clonotypes. Because the study included only a small number of donors, the genetic and exposure-history diversity represented was limited. Sampling was restricted to blood, and TCR repertoires in tissues likely differ from the TCR repertoires found in blood.

Using the deep immunoSEQ assay, TCR CDR3 regions were amplified from genomic DNA by multiplex PCR. Genomic DNA extracted from each cell subset was distributed evenly over all wells of several immunoSEQ 96-well plates, and each plate served as one replicate. Each replicate PCR for sorted subsets received around 0.2 ug genomic DNA, equal to roughly 30,000 T cell genomes. Purified libraries were quantified with a Qubit 3.0 fluorometer, sized on a Bioanalyzer 2100, and re-quantified with the KAPA Library Quantification kit. Every immunoSEQ 96-well plate was sequenced on a dedicated single-read 150-cycle Illumina NextSeq 550 flow cell. The authors processed their data as follows. Because the immunoSEQ output included only junctional sequences and no quality scores, the filtering could not be the same as the filtering used for full-length reads. To assign V/J genes and CDR3, sequences were annotated against IMGT germline references using PyIR, a Python wrapper for IgBLAST v1.9. Reads were removed for weak V/J assignments (E-value above 1e-6), missing CDR3, stop codons, out-of-frame junctions, or ambiguous translated residues. V3J clonotypes were defined by identical inferred V gene, J gene, and CDR3 amino acid sequence. Percentage overlap between repertoires was calculated by dividing the number of shared unique clonotypes by the size of the smaller repertoire. Three approaches were used to assess repertoire richness: RTK rarefaction, the Chao1 estimator, and Recon v2.1 estimates of unobserved clonotypes. For all TCRbeta clonotypes obtained by the gDNA method from a handful of donors, generation probabilities were computed with OLGA. TCRdb limited this immuneACCESS table to in-frame rearrangements with V and J called. A share of clones is missing; checked studies link under half to unresolved V genes, and the rest is unexplained. V and J calls and clone size follow that table, whereas D and trimming were derived from the DNA. For this sample there are over 2,000,000 clones; 93% appear just once. The ten largest clones take up more than 1.5% of the sample.

From its cysteine to its phenylalanine, the CDR3 spans 14 amino acids. Only CDR3 DNA remains: 42 bases, in frame from the first base. Trimming accounts for 7 bases at V and 9 bases at J, while the number of junction bases matched to no gene is 9. CDR1 and CDR2 are read off the germline V gene (reference sequence) as LNHNV and YYDKDF. CD8 naive samples consisted of CD45RO-negative cells that were positively selected for CCR7, yielding a CD45RA+CCR7+ population without TemRA cells. Donors were healthy HIV-negative adults with no recently reported acute infections or vaccinations. Every donor was a Caucasian adult residing in Nashville, Tennessee, USA. Blood was collected by leukapheresis, and PBMCs were isolated by Ficoll-Histopaque density gradient centrifugation and then cryopreserved in liquid nitrogen vapor phase. Analytical flow cytometry was used to check the purity and quantity of each magnetically sorted T cell population. Each sorted fraction had its genomic DNA isolated and then quantified by UV absorbance on a Nanodrop 2000c.

This receptor was identified in a man between 18 and 29 years old in good health. Some clones in this sample may be carry-over from other donors' samples. Sequencing input: naive CD8+ T cells from PBMCs. The meaning of the sample's cell subset or site label: CD45RA+CCR7+. The chain is assembled from TRBV15 and TRBJ2-1, with 10 bases matching TRBD1. The sequence in DNA is TGTGCCACCATGGGACAGGGGCTTTTTAGTGAGCAGTTCTTC. It codes for CATMGQGLFSEQFF.